This T cell receptor (beta chain) was observed in a study of shared clonotypes between healthy human individuals. Trimming stripped 5 bases from V and 1 base from J, with 13 bases between. Germline CDR1 reads SEHNR; CDR2 reads FQNEAQ (reference sequence). CDR3 length: 15 residues. Some clones are missing from TCRdb's copy, which holds only in-frame ones; the method was immunoSEQ multiplex PCR. The sample contains around 500,000 clones, roughly 80% of which appear only once. Sequencing was carried out using PBMCs. This TCR was recovered from a middle-aged woman in good health. Some clones in this sample may be carry-over from other donors' samples. The chain combines TRBV7-9 with TRBJ2-3; maybe TRBD1 (6 bases). The CDR3 loop is CASSKTGTGTDTQYF. CDR3 DNA: TGTGCCAGCAGCAAAACAGGGACGGGCACAGATACGCAGTATTTT.